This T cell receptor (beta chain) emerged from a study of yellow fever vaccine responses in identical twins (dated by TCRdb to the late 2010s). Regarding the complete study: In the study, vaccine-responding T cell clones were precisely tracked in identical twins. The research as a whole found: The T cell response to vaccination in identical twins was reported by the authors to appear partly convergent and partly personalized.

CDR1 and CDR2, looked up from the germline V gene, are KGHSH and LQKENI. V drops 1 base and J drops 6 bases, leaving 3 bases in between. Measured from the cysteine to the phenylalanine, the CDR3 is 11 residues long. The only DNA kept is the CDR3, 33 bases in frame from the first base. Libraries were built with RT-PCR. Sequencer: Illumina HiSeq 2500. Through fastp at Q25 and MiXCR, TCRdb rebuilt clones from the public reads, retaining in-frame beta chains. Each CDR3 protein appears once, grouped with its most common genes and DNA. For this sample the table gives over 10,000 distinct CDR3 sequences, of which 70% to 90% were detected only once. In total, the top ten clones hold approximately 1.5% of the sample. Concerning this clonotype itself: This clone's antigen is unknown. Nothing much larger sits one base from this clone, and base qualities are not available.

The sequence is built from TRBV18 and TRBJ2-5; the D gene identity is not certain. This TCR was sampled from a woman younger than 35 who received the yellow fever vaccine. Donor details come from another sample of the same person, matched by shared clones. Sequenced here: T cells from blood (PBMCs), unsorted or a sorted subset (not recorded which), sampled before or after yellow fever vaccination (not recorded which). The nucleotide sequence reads TGTGCCAGCTCACCACTGAAGACCCAGTACTTC. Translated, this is CASSPLKTQYF.